These 26 T cell receptor beta chains share one sample of origin, sequenced in a study of cytomegalovirus exposure and HLA in healthy donors. TCRdb's copy holds only in-frame clones and misses some; the assay was immunoSEQ multiplex PCR. Altogether 45,000 to 70,000 clones are present, roughly nine tenths being singletons, with the ten largest covering 0.8% to 1.2%. Sequenced: PBMCs. The receptors derive from a man aged 18 to 29 in good health and CMV-seronegative.

This chain links TRBV5-6 with TRBJ1-5, with TRBD1 matching 7 bases. CDR1 SGHDT and CDR2 YYEEEE come from the germline V gene. This CDR3 is 14 amino acids long. V shed 1 base and J 6 bases; nucleotides not matched to a gene: 4. The CDR3 here is CASSLQGGGQPQHF. The CDR3 bases are TGTGCCAGCAGCTTGCAGGGGGGCGGTCAGCCCCAGCATTTT.

The J gene is TRBJ2-2, the V gene TRBV27, with 10 bases that match TRBD2. V lost 7 bases to trimming and J lost 2 bases; unmatched junction nucleotides: 7. The germline V gene has CDR1 MNHEY and CDR2 SMNVEV (reference sequence). This CDR3 comprises 16 residues. The CDR3 DNA reads as TGTGCCAGCACCCCACGACTAGCGGGCAACACCGGGGAGCTGTTTTTT. The encoded protein is CASTPRLAGNTGELFF.

This chain links TRBV5-1 with TRBJ1-1; a possible D gene is TRBD1 (5 bases). Germline loops: CDR1 SGHRS, CDR2 YFSETQ. The CDR3 contains 13 residues. Trimming stripped 7 bases from V and 1 base from J, with 11 bases between. As DNA, the CDR3 is TGCGCCAGCGGGACTCAGAAGAACACTGAAGCTTTCTTT. Translating it yields CASGTQKNTEAFF.

This sequence joins TRBV18 and TRBJ1-2; 10 nucleotides line up with TRBD1. Per the germline V gene, CDR1 is KGHSH and CDR2 is LQKENI. CDR3 size: 15 residues. The V gene end was trimmed by 3 bases and the J gene end by 6 bases; junction bases not matched to a gene: 7. The CDR3 nucleotides read TGTGCCAGCTCACCTCAGGACAGGGGGGAGGATGGCTACACCTTC. This sequence encodes CASSPQDRGEDGYTF.

The chain has TRBV5-1 and TRBJ2-2; 9 bases map to TRBD2. The CDR3 consists of 16 residues. The V gene's germline CDR1 is SGHRS and CDR2 YFSETQ. V dropped 4 bases and J dropped 4; count of bases not matched to a gene: 8. The CDR3 coding sequence is TGCGCCAGCAGCATCGGGAGCGGGAGGTCCACCGGGGAGCTGTTTTTT. Encoded protein: CASSIGSGRSTGELFF.

This CDR3 is CASRPTGDGGEQYF. The CDR3, as DNA: TGTGCCAGCAGGCCTACAGGGGACGGTGGCGAGCAGTACTTC. The J gene is TRBJ2-7, the V gene TRBV28, with 7 bases identical to TRBD1. Germline assignment: CDR1 MDHEN and CDR2 SYDVKM. V shed 6 bases and J 6 bases; nucleotides not matched to a gene: 11. The CDR3 covers 14 residues.

The rearrangement uses TRBV2 and TRBJ2-1; TRBD2 might be the D (7 bases). Germline V gene data show CDR1 as SNHLY and CDR2 as FYNNEI. Trimming left V 6 bases short and J 7 bases short, with 13 bases between. This CDR3 has 13 amino acids. CDR3 region: CASRGGLENEQFF. CDR3 sequence (DNA): TGTGCCAGCAGGGGGGGGCTGGAAAATGAGCAGTTCTTC.

This clone was seen just once. This chain connects TRBV9 to TRBJ2-3; 7 positions match TRBD2. V lost 4 bases and J lost 0; bases outside the gene matches: 5. The CDR3 spans 15 residues. Germline lookup yields CDR1 SGDLS and CDR2 YYNGEE. In DNA form, the CDR3 reads TGTGCCAGCAGCTTCCGACTAGCTAGCACAGATACGCAGTATTTT. This encodes CASSFRLASTDTQYF. The complete variable domain, with remaining parts taken from reference TRBV9 and TRBJ2-3, reads DSGVTQTPKHLITATGQRVTLRCSPRSGDLSVYWYQQSLDQGLQFLIQYYNGEERAKGNILERFSAQQFPDLHSELNLSSLELGDSALYFCASSFRLASTDTQYFGPGTRLTVL.

The chain has TRBV15 and TRBJ1-1, with 7 bases aligning to TRBD1. Germline V lookup: CDR1 LNHNV, CDR2 YYDKDF (reference sequence). The CDR3 has 14 residues. V lost 5 bases and J lost 4; bases outside the gene matches: 7. The CDR3 here is CATSSRQGPTEAFF. The CDR3 DNA reads as TGTGCCACCAGCTCCAGACAGGGTCCCACTGAAGCTTTCTTT.

The chain is built from TRBV28 and TRBJ2-3, with TRBD2 matching over 7 bases. CDR1 and CDR2 (germline): MDHEN, SYDVKM. CDR3 length: 16 residues. With 3 bases clipped from V and 0 bases from J, the junction kept 6 bases outside the gene matches. The CDR3 loop is CASSFRAGISTDTQYF. CDR3 in DNA: TGTGCCAGCAGTTTTCGAGCGGGGATTAGCACAGATACGCAGTATTTT.

This chain joins TRBV9 and TRBJ2-3; D not resolved. The CDR3 is 11 residues long. Per germline, CDR1 SGDLS and CDR2 YYNGEE. V was pared by 5 bases and J by 6 bases, with 7 bases between. The CDR3 reads CASRSGDTQYF. As DNA, the CDR3 is TGTGCCAGCAGATCCGGGGATACGCAGTATTTT.

V is TRBV28 and J is TRBJ1-3, with D unclear. Trimming left V 5 bases short and J 0 bases short, with 17 bases between. CDR3 length: 17 amino acids. CDR1 and CDR2 from the germline V gene are MDHEN and SYDVKM. The CDR3 sequence is CASSPTLTLSSGNTIYF. The CDR3 bases are TGTGCCAGCAGTCCTACCCTGACATTGAGCTCTGGAAACACCATATATTTT.

This chain links TRBV11-2 with TRBJ1-1; tentative D call: TRBD1 (6 bases). Germline CDR1 SGHAT, CDR2 FQNNGV. V lost 5 bases, J lost 5 bases, and 12 bases lay in between. The CDR3 extends over 13 amino acids. The CDR3 reads CASSQGLWTEAFF. In nucleotides, the CDR3 is TGTGCCAGCAGCCAGGGGTTATGGACTGAAGCTTTCTTT. Together with reference TRBV11-2 and TRBJ1-1, the CDR3 gives the full variable domain: EAGVAQSPRYKIIEKRQSVAFWCNPISGHATLYWYQQILGQGPKLLIQFQNNGVVDDSQLPKDRFSAERLKGVDSTLKIQPAKLEDSAVYLCASSQGLWTEAFFGQGTRLTVV.

This chain uses TRBV2 with TRBJ2-7, with 9 bases matching TRBD1. The CDR3 runs 15 residues. Germline V lookup: CDR1 SNHLY, CDR2 FYNNEI. J gave up 2 bases and V 6 bases, and 8 bases lay outside the gene matches. CDR3 amino acids: CASSWGQGGPYEQYF. The CDR3 DNA follows: TGTGCCAGCAGCTGGGGACAGGGTGGTCCCTACGAGCAGTACTTC.

The chain has TRBV30 and TRBJ1-2, with D tentatively TRBD1 (6 bases). The germline V and J ends were trimmed by 4 bases and 4 bases, with 10 bases remaining between them. Germline CDR1 reads GTSNPN; CDR2 reads SVGIG (reference sequence). CDR3 length equals 12 residues. This CDR3 is CAWTGAIYGYTF. The CDR3 coding sequence is TGTGCCTGGACAGGGGCGATCTATGGCTACACCTTC. Full variable domain (remainder filled in from reference TRBV30 and TRBJ1-2): SQTIHQWPATLVQPVGSPLSLECTVEGTSNPNLYWYRQAAGRGLQLLFYSVGIGQISSEVPQNLSASRPQDRQFILSSKKLLLSDSGFYLCAWTGAIYGYTFGSGTRLTVV.

The V gene is TRBV6-6, the J gene TRBJ2-5; tentative D call: TRBD2 (5 bases). The end of the DNA aligns better with TRBJ2-7, so the J call may be wrong. This CDR3 contains 15 residues. From germline, CDR1 is MNHNY and CDR2 SVGAGI (reference sequence). The CDR3 protein is CASSSGLGSSYEQYF. DNA of the CDR3: TGTGCCAGCAGTTCCGGATTGGGGAGCTCCTACGAGCAGTACTTC.

This chain uses TRBV6-5 with TRBJ2-5; TRBD1 matches 7 bases. This CDR3 has 15 residues. The germline V gene has CDR1 MNHEY and CDR2 SVGAGI. Losses at the gene ends were 4 bases for V and 3 bases for J; bases not matched to a gene: 8. CDR3 sequence: CASSSTLTGEETQYF. The CDR3 DNA reads TGTGCCAGCAGTTCCACCCTAACAGGGGAAGAGACCCAGTACTTC.

The table lists this clone with a count of one. The chain links TRBV10-3 to TRBJ1-5, with 8 bases matching TRBD1. Trimming took 2 bases from V and 4 from J; bases not matched to a gene: 16. Looked up from germline, CDR1 is ENHRY and CDR2 is SYGVKD. This CDR3 comprises 19 residues. CDR3 sequence reads: CAISELGGLGQENNQPQHF. The DNA for the CDR3 is TGTGCCATCAGTGAGCTTGGGGGTCTGGGACAGGAAAATAATCAGCCCCAGCATTTT.

The chain links TRBV9 to TRBJ2-1, with D unresolved. The CDR3 spans 15 residues. The ends were cut back, 1 base at V and 5 bases at J, with 13 bases in the middle. Per germline, CDR1 SGDLS and CDR2 YYNGEE. The CDR3 reads CASSVSPQTNNEQFF. CDR3 in DNA: TGTGCCAGCAGCGTAAGCCCGCAAACCAACAATGAGCAGTTCTTC.

This rearrangement joins TRBV5-1 to TRBJ1-1, with D possibly matching TRBD1 (5 bases). The V end was cut by 3 bases, the J end by 1 base, with 10 bases between. This CDR3 contains 14 residues. Germline loops: CDR1 SGHRS, CDR2 YFSETQ. For the CDR3, the DNA is TGCGCCAGCAGCTCTATAGACAGGAACACTGAAGCTTTCTTT. It translates to CASSSIDRNTEAFF.

CDR3 nucleotide sequence: TGTGCCAGCAGCCCCGGACAGGGTGGCGCCTATGGCTACACCTTC. Its protein is CASSPGQGGAYGYTF. The chain combines TRBV28 with TRBJ1-2; 8 positions agree with TRBD1. The germline gives CDR1 MDHEN, CDR2 SYDVKM. V shed 6 bases and J 4 bases; nucleotides not matched to a gene: 10. CDR3 size: 15 residues.

The rearrangement uses TRBV30 and TRBJ1-1; 9 bases match TRBD1. The CDR3 is made up of 13 amino acids. Germline CDR1 and CDR2: GTSNPN and SVGIG (reference sequence). V lost 6 bases to trimming and J lost 3 bases; unmatched junction nucleotides: 5. The DNA for the CDR3 is TGTGCCTGTAACCGGGACAGGGACACTGAAGCTTTCTTT. It specifies CACNRDRDTEAFF.

This chain links TRBV5-6 with TRBJ2-1; 9 bases are shared with TRBD2. CDR1 is SGHDT, CDR2 YYEEEE, per germline. Germline trimming cut 1 base from V and 2 bases from J; bases unmatched to any gene: 7. This CDR3 contains 17 residues. The CDR3 region is CASSLWLGGRAYNEQFF. In DNA form, the CDR3 reads TGTGCCAGCAGCTTGTGGCTTGGCGGGAGGGCCTACAATGAGCAGTTCTTC.

The chain employs TRBV7-2 and TRBJ2-5; TRBD2 matches at 14 bases. From germline, CDR1 is SGHTA and CDR2 FQGNSA. V was clipped by 5 bases and J by 3 bases; unmatched bases: 5. The CDR3 sequence is 16 residues long. CDR3 sequence (DNA): TGTGCCAGCAGCGAAAGACTAGCGGGAGGGAAAGAGACCCAGTACTTC. Protein sequence: CASSERLAGGKETQYF.

The CDR3 protein is CASSIAQGSEQYF. In DNA form, the CDR3 reads TGTGCCAGTAGTATAGCACAGGGATCCGAGCAGTACTTC. The genes are TRBV19 and TRBJ2-7; possible D gene TRBD1, 6 bases. The V end was cut by 1 base, the J end by 6 bases, with 10 bases between. The CDR3 has 13 amino acids. Germline CDR1 is LNHDA and CDR2 is SQIVND (reference sequence). Drawing the rest from reference TRBV19 and TRBJ2-7, the complete variable domain is DGGITQSPKYLFRKEGQNVTLSCEQNLNHDAMYWYRQDPGQGLRLIYYSQIVNDFQKGDIAEGYSVSREKKESFPLTVTSAQKNPTAFYLCASSIAQGSEQYFGPGTRLTVT.

In this sample, this clone turned up a few times. This chain joins TRBV4-1 and TRBJ2-7, with 9 bases aligning to TRBD1. The CDR3 extends over 14 amino acids. The V gene's germline CDR1 is MGHRA and CDR2 YSYEKL. Trimming removed 4 bases from V and 3 bases from J; junction bases left unmatched: 4. CDR3 bases: TGCGCCAGCAGCCTCCCGGGACAGGGCTACGAGCAGTACTTC. It translates to CASSLPGQGYEQYF.